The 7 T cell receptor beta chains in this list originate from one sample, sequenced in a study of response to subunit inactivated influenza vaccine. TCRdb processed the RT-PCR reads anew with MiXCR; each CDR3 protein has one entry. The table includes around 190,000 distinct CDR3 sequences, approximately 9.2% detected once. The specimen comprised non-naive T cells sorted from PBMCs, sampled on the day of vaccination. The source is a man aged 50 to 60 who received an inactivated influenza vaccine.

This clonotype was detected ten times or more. The CDR3 protein is CASSFSGRNSHEQYF. CDR3 nucleotides: TGCGCCAGCAGCTTTAGCGGGAGAAATTCCCACGAGCAGTACTTC. The chain combines TRBV5-1 with TRBJ2-7, with TRBD2 matching over 9 bases. Trimming cost V 2 bases and J 5 bases; bases outside gene matches: 8. Germline CDR1 and CDR2: SGHRS and YFSETQ. This CDR3 contains 15 residues. Looking up the rest from reference TRBV5-1 and TRBJ2-7 gives the full variable domain: KAGVTQTPRYLIKTRGQQVTLSCSPISGHRSVSWYQQTPGQGLQFLFEYFSETQRNKGNFPGRFSGRQFSNSRSEMNVSTLELGDSALYLCASSFSGRNSHEQYFGPGTRLTVT.

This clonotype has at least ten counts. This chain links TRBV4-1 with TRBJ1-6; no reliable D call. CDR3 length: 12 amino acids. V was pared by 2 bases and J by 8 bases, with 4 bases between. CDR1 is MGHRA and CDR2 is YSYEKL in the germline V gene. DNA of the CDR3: TGCGCCAGCAGCCAAACGGATTCACCCCTCCACTTT. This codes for CASSQTDSPLHF.

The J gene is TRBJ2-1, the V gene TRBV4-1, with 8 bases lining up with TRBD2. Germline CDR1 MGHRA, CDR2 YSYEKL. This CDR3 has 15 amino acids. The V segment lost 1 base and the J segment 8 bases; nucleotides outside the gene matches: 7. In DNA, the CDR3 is TGCGCCAGCAGCCAAGGAGCGGGAGCAGGTGATGAGCAGTTCTTC. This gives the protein CASSQGAGAGDEQFF.

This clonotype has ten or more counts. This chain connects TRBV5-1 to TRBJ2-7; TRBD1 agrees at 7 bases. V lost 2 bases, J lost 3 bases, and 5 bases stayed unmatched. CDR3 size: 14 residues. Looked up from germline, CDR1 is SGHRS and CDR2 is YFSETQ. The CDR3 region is CASSFTGVGYEQYF. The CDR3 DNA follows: TGCGCCAGCAGCTTTACAGGGGTGGGCTACGAGCAGTACTTC.

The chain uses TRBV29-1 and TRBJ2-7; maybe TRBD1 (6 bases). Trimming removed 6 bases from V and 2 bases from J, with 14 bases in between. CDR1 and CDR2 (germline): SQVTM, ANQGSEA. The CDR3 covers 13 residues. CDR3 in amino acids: CSVRRGLTYEQYF. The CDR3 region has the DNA TGCAGCGTACGCAGGGGTCTAACCTACGAGCAGTACTTC.

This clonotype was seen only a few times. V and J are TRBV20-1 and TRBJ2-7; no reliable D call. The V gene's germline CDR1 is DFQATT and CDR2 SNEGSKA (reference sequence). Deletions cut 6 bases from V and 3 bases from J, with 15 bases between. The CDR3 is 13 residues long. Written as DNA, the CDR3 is TGCAGTGCCCCTGGGATTAGGGACTACGAGCAGTACTTC. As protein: CSAPGIRDYEQYF.

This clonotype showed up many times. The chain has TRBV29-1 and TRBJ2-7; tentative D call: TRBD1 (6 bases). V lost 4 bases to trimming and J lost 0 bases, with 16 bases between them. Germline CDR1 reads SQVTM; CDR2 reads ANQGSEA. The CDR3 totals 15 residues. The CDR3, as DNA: TGCAGCGTTGGCGGAGTGCAGGGGATCTCCTACGAGCAGTACTTC. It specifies CSVGGVQGISYEQYF.